Following are 2 T cell receptor beta chains from one sample sequenced in a study of cytomegalovirus exposure and HLA in healthy donors. Primers: 60 Vbeta forward and 13 Jbeta reverse. Data came from immunoSEQ multiplex PCR; TCRdb stores just in-frame clones and leaves some out. The sample lists around 160,000 clones, more than 75% seen once, with about 1.3% in the top ten. The sequencing sample was made of PBMCs. The receptors here all came from a male donor in good health and CMV-seronegative.

This chain connects TRBV28 to TRBJ2-7; D possibly corresponds to TRBD2 (6 bases). This CDR3 spans 15 amino acids. Germline V CDR1 and CDR2: MDHEN, SYDVKM. The V end lost 2 bases, the J end lost 2 bases, and 13 bases lay between the germline ends. The chain's CDR3 is CASSLGGRGPYEQYF. DNA for the CDR3: TGTGCCAGCAGTTTAGGGGGGAGAGGTCCCTACGAGCAGTACTTC.

The chain joins TRBV11-2 to TRBJ2-3, with D maybe TRBD2 (5 bases). This CDR3 is built from 14 residues. From germline, CDR1 is SGHAT and CDR2 FQNNGV. Trimming shortened V by 1 base and J by 6 bases, and 11 bases separated the two germline ends. CDR3: CASSLGTPRDTQYF. The CDR3 DNA sequence: TGTGCCAGCAGCTTAGGGACTCCCCGGGATACGCAGTATTTT.